Following are 13 T cell receptor beta chains from one sample sequenced in a study of T cell responses to AZD1222 COVID-19 vaccine. The data were produced by immunoSEQ multiplex PCR, yet TCRdb's version contains in-frame clones alone and is incomplete. The sample yields roughly 150,000 clones, approximately 90% seen once. The sequenced sample was peripheral blood, obtained on day 0 of MenACWY control vaccination. These TCRs come from an adult in good health.

The chain couples TRBV6-5 to TRBJ1-2; perhaps TRBD1 as D (6 bases). Trimming left V 6 bases short and J 4 bases short, with 12 bases between. This CDR3 spans 13 amino acids. The germline gives CDR1 MNHEY, CDR2 SVGAGI. CDR3 coding DNA: TGTGCCAGCAGACTCGGGACACCCTATGGCTACACCTTC. Protein sequence: CASRLGTPYGYTF.

The chain joins TRBV3-1 (or the pseudogene TRBV3-2) to TRBJ2-5; D gene unclear. In germline, CDR1 is LGHDT, CDR2 YNNKEL (reference sequence). The CDR3 runs 13 residues. Between the trimmed V and J ends, which lost 2 bases and 1 base, there was a span of 5 bases. As DNA, the CDR3 is TGTGCCAGCAGCCAATGGGCCCAAGAGACCCAGTACTTC. It translates to CASSQWAQETQYF.

The rearrangement uses TRBV9 and TRBJ2-7; TRBD2 is a possible D gene (6 bases). Germline V gene sequence: CDR1 SGDLS, CDR2 YYNGEE. The V and J ends lost 7 bases and 1 base respectively, with 12 bases between them. The CDR3 length is 13 residues. The DNA of the CDR3 is TGTGCCAGCTCGATAGCGGAATCCTACGAGCAGTACTTC. It yields the protein CASSIAESYEQYF. The full variable domain, in which reference TRBV9 and TRBJ2-7 provide the parts outside the CDR3, is DSGVTQTPKHLITATGQRVTLRCSPRSGDLSVYWYQQSLDQGLQFLIQYYNGEERAKGNILERFSAQQFPDLHSELNLSSLELGDSALYFCASSIAESYEQYFGPGTRLTVT.

The rearrangement links TRBV7-2 to TRBJ1-5; 12 bases are a match to TRBD1. The germline CDR1 and CDR2 sequences are SGHTA and FQGNSA. This CDR3 spans 16 amino acids. V dropped 5 bases and J dropped 6; count of bases not matched to a gene: 8. This CDR3 reads CASSRTGTGGGQPQHF. The DNA of the CDR3 is TGTGCCAGCAGCAGAACCGGGACAGGGGGCGGTCAGCCCCAGCATTTT.

This clone was detected once. The chain couples TRBV6-5 to TRBJ1-2; a possible D gene is TRBD1 (6 bases). The CDR3 runs to 14 residues. V was shortened by 6 bases and J by 4 bases, with 15 bases between the two germline ends. Germline V gives CDR1 MNHEY, CDR2 SVGAGI. CDR3 sequence reads: CASRGDQGSYGYTF. The DNA of the CDR3 is TGTGCCAGCAGGGGTGACCAGGGGAGCTATGGCTACACCTTC.

The rearrangement uses TRBV19 and TRBJ2-5, with TRBD2 matching over 11 bases. Germline CDR1 LNHDA, CDR2 SQIVND (reference sequence). V trimming: 4 bases; J trimming: 0 bases; junction bases outside the gene matches: 1. The CDR3 runs to 15 residues. The CDR3, as DNA: TGTGCCAGTAGTAGGACTAGCGGGTACCAAGAGACCCAGTACTTC. Residues: CASSRTSGYQETQYF.

The chain joins TRBV24-1 to TRBJ2-5; 9 bases agree with TRBD1. Germline CDR1 and CDR2: KGHDR and SFDVKD. The CDR3 loop spans 17 amino acids. The trim removed 6 bases at V and 4 bases at J, leaving 14 bases unmatched. CDR3 nucleotide sequence: TGTGCCACCAGTCCCAAACCGGGGGACAGGGATGTAGAGACCCAGTACTTC. It yields the protein CATSPKPGDRDVETQYF.

The V gene is TRBV19, the J gene TRBJ2-7; TRBD2 aligns across 9 bases. The CDR3 has 16 residues. V was clipped by 4 bases and J by 3 bases; unmatched bases: 10. Germline CDR1 reads LNHDA; CDR2 reads SQIVND (reference sequence). The CDR3 here is CASSRVAGALVYEQYF. Here the CDR3 DNA reads TGTGCCAGTAGTAGGGTAGCGGGGGCACTGGTCTACGAGCAGTACTTC.

V gene TRBV6-5 combines with J gene TRBJ1-1; D remains unclear. From germline, CDR1 is MNHEY and CDR2 SVGAGI. Trimming left V 0 bases short and J 7 bases short, with 12 bases between. The CDR3 has 14 amino acids. CDR3: CASSYSRGEFEAFF. The CDR3 region has the DNA TGTGCCAGCAGTTACTCGCGTGGCGAGTTTGAAGCTTTCTTT.

V usage is TRBV5-6 and J usage is TRBJ1-6; tentatively, D is TRBD1 (6 bases). The V end lost 2 bases, the J end lost 9 bases, and 12 bases lay between the germline ends. Germline CDR1 is SGHDT and CDR2 is YYEEEE. The CDR3 covers 14 residues. The CDR3 sequence: CASSFNQGSSPLHF. CDR3 DNA sequence: TGTGCCAGCAGCTTCAACCAGGGGAGTTCACCCCTCCACTTT.

The chain links TRBV24-1 to TRBJ2-5, with TRBD1 matching over 8 bases. Trimming cost V 7 bases and J 1 base; bases outside gene matches: 4. Germline V gene sequence: CDR1 KGHDR, CDR2 SFDVKD. There are 14 residues in the CDR3. The CDR3 is CATSRGTGQETQYF. The CDR3 DNA sequence: TGTGCCACCAGCCGCGGGACAGGCCAAGAGACCCAGTACTTC.

The chain is built from TRBV7-3 and TRBJ2-7; D unclear. Germline-derived CDR1 and CDR2 are SGHTA and FQGTGA. Deletions cut 6 bases from V and 0 bases from J, with 15 bases between. This CDR3 has 15 residues. As DNA, the CDR3 is TGTGCCAGCAGTAAAGTTACTGATTTCTCCTACGAGCAGTACTTC. Its protein is CASSKVTDFSYEQYF.

The rearrangement uses TRBV18 and TRBJ2-6; D might be TRBD1 or TRBD2, each matching 5 bases. The CDR3 length is 17 residues. V shed 3 bases and J shed 3 bases, with 15 bases lying between them. Germline values: CDR1 KGHSH, CDR2 LQKENI. The CDR3: CASSPRAVGRGANVLTF. In DNA, the CDR3 is TGTGCCAGCTCACCCCGGGCGGTGGGACGTGGGGCCAACGTCCTGACTTTC.